This T cell receptor (beta chain) was sequenced in a study of shared clonotypes between healthy human individuals. CD8 cells regarded as naive lacked CD45RO, were positively chosen for CCR7, and omitted terminally differentiated effector memory CD45RA+ cells. The CDR3 contains 14 residues. Germline values: CDR1 SGDLS, CDR2 YYNGEE. The germline V and J ends were trimmed by 0 bases and 2 bases, with 9 bases remaining between them. Comments on this clone: Its cognate antigen is unknown.

Sequenced by immunoSEQ multiplex PCR; TCRdb stores in-frame clones only, minus some. The table includes hundreds of thousands of clones, roughly 96% detected once. General study findings and limits: Naive subsets generally exceeded memory subsets in estimated richness.

The TCR was taken from a man aged 25 to 40 in good health. The sample was naive CD8+ T cells sorted from blood. The rearrangement links TRBV9 to TRBJ2-7; D unclear. DNA for the CDR3: TGTGCCAGCAGCGTAGGAGACGGAACCTACGAGCAGTACTTC. It codes for CASSVGDGTYEQYF.